One and the same sample provided the 7 T cell receptor beta chains below, sequenced in a study of CDR3 diversity in severe acne. Via MiXCR, TCRdb re-called the PCR reads, giving one row per CDR3 protein. The data show more than 80,000 distinct CDR3 sequences, with approximately 49% seen just once and 11% held by the top ten. The material sequenced was blood. Receptors were obtained from a male donor with severe acne vulgaris.

This rearrangement joins TRBV7-9 to TRBJ1-2, with D possibly TRBD1 on 5 matching bases. V was clipped by 2 bases and J by 5 bases, with 15 bases between them. This CDR3 spans 15 amino acids. Germline V gene data show CDR1 as SEHNR and CDR2 as FQNEAQ (reference sequence). The chain's CDR3 is CASSLFGSGGYGYTF. The CDR3, as DNA: TGTGCCAGCAGCTTATTTGGGTCGGGGGGTTATGGCTACACCTTC.

V and J are TRBV10-3 and TRBJ2-2; 8 bases fit TRBD1. Trimming removed 7 bases from V and 13 bases from J; junction bases left unmatched: 5. The CDR3 length is 11 residues. CDR1 and CDR2 (germline): ENHRY, SYGVKD. Written as DNA, the CDR3 is TGTGCCATCACCTACGACAGGGGGCTGTTTTTT. This gives the protein CAITYDRGLFF.

Concerning this clonotype: It may be a read error: a sequence one base away is much more abundant. This chain links TRBV20-1 with TRBJ1-1; no clear D gene. Per germline, CDR1 DFQATT and CDR2 SNEGSKA (reference sequence). V was shortened by 5 bases and J by 1 base, with 17 bases between the two germline ends. The CDR3 consists of 15 residues. The chain's CDR3 is CSAYTGVGRNTEAFF. Here the CDR3 DNA reads TGCAGTGCTTATACTGGGGTAGGTCGGAACACTGAAGCTTTCTTT.

This clonotype appeared many times. V gene TRBV20-1 combines with J gene TRBJ2-7; D remains ambiguous. V was pared by 3 bases and J by 0 bases, with 9 bases between. The CDR3 contains 13 residues. The germline gives CDR1 DFQATT, CDR2 SNEGSKA (reference sequence). For the CDR3, the DNA is TGCAGTGCTAGTGGGTCCTACTCCTACGAGCAGTACGTC. Its protein is CSASGSYSYEQYV.

Worth noting for this clonotype: Compared with germline, one end of the junction differs, possibly owing to a read error. CDR3 sequence reads: CAGRARGRSNEQFF. In nucleotides, the CDR3 is TGCGCCGGCAGAGCCAGGGGGCGAAGCAATGAGCAGTTCTTC. The chain uses TRBV5-1 and TRBJ2-1, with 8 bases aligning to TRBD1. This CDR3 comprises 14 residues. Germline CDR1 SGHRS, CDR2 YFSETQ. Together with reference TRBV5-1 and TRBJ2-1, the CDR3 gives the full variable domain: KAGVTQTPRYLIKTRGQQVTLSCSPISGHRSVSWYQQTPGQGLQFLFEYFSETQRNKGNFPGRFSGRQFSNSRSEMNVSTLELGDSALYLCAGRARGRSNEQFFGPGTRLTVL.

V is TRBV5-1 and J is TRBJ1-1; D is undetermined. Trimming cost V 7 bases and J 1 base, with 11 bases left between them. Per the germline V gene, CDR1 is SGHRS and CDR2 is YFSETQ. This CDR3 has 13 residues. The CDR3 DNA follows: TGCGCCAGCGAAAAAAGAGGGAACACTGAAGCTTTCTTT. This encodes CASEKRGNTEAFF.

There are many counts of this clonotype. The gene calls are TRBV25-1 and TRBJ1-6; D is unresolved. Per germline, CDR1 MGHDK and CDR2 SYGVNS. There are 13 residues in the CDR3. Trimming shortened V by 4 bases and J by 6 bases, and 7 bases separated the two germline ends. CDR3 nucleotides: TGTGCCAGCAGTGGTTCTACTAATTCACCCCTCCACTTT. Its translation is CASSGSTNSPLHF. Filled out from reference TRBV25-1 and TRBJ1-6, the complete variable domain reads EADIYQTPRYLVIGTGKKITLECSQTMGHDKMYWYQQDPGMELHLIHYSYGVNSTEKGDLSSESTVSRIRTEHFPLTLESARPSHTSQYLCASSGSTNSPLHFGNGTRLTVT.